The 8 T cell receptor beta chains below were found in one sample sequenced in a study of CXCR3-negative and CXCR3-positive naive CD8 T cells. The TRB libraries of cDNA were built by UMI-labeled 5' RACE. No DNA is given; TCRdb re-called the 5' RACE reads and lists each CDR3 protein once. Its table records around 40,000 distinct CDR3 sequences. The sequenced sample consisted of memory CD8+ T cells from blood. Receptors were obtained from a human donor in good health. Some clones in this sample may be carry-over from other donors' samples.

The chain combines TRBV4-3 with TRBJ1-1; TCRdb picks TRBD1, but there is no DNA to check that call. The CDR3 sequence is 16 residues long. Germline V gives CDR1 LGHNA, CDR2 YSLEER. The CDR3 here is CASSQEIGTGSSEAFF.

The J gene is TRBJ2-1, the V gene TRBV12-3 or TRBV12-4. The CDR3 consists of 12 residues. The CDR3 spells CASSLGRDEQFF.

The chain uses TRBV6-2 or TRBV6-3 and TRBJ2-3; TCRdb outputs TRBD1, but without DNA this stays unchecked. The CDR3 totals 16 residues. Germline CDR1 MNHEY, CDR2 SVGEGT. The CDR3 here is CASSRVRAQGADTQYF.

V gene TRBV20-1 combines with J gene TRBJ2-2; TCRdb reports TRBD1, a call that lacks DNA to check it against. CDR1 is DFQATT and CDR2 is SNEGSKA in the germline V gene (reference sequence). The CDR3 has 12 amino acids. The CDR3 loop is CSAWGVTGELFF.

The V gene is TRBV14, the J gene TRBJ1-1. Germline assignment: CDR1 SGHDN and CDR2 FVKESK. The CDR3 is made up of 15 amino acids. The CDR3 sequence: CASSQDRQPNTEAFF.

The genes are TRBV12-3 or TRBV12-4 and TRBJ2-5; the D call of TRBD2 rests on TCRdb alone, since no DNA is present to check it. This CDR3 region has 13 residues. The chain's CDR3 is CASGPHGLETQYF.

CDR3 sequence reads: CSAWPLAATNEKLFF. V and J are TRBV20-1 and TRBJ1-4; without DNA, the TCRdb call of TRBD1 cannot be checked. The germline V gene encodes CDR1 DFQATT and CDR2 SNEGSKA (reference sequence). This CDR3 is 15 amino acids long.

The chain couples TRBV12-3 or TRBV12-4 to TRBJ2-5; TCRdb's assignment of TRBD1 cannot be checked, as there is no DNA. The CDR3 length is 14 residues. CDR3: CASSSGQGSETQYF.